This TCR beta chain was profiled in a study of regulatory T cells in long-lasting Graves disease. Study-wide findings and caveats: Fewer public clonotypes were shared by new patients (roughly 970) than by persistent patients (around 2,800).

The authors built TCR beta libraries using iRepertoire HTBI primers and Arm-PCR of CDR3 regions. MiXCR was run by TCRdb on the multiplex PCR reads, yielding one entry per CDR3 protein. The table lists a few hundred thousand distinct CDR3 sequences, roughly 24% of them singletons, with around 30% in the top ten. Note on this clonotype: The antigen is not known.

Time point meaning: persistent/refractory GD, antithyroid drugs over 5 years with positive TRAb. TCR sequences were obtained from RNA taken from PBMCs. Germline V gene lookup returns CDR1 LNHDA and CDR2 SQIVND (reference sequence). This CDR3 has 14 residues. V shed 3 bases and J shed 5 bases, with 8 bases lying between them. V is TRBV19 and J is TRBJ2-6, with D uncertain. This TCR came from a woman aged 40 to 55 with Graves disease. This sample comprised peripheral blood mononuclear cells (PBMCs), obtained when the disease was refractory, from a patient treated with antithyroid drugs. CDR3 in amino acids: CASSMGNWANVLTF. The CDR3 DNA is TGTGCCAGTAGTATGGGGAACTGGGCCAACGTCCTGACTTTC.